The 19 T cell receptor beta chains given below trace back to one sample, sequenced in a study of cytomegalovirus exposure and HLA in healthy donors. Amplification used 60 Vbeta primers and 13 Jbeta primers. Clones were sequenced by immunoSEQ multiplex PCR, and TCRdb holds only the in-frame ones, with some missing. Its table records roughly 82,000 clones. Sample: PBMCs. These receptors originate from a woman in her fifties or sixties in good health and CMV-seronegative.

The chain carries TRBV4-1 and TRBJ1-6, with TRBD1 as a possible D gene (5 bases). V was trimmed by 0 bases and J by 0 bases, leaving 12 bases between them. Germline V gene lookup returns CDR1 MGHRA and CDR2 YSYEKL. CDR3 length: 18 amino acids. CDR3 bases: TGCGCCAGCAGCCAAGAGGCAGGGTCCTTCTCCTATAATTCACCCCTCCACTTT. Translated, it gives CASSQEAGSFSYNSPLHF.

The gene calls are TRBV2 and TRBJ2-1, with D possibly being TRBD1 (6 bases). From germline, CDR1 is SNHLY and CDR2 FYNNEI. This CDR3 region has 15 residues. V lost 2 bases, J lost 9 bases, and 17 bases lay in between. Here the CDR3 DNA reads TGTGCCAGCAGTGAAATCAGGGGCGACACTAGTGAGCAGTTCTTC. Amino acid sequence: CASSEIRGDTSEQFF.

V gene TRBV4-1 combines with J gene TRBJ2-7; unclear D gene. The CDR3 totals 15 residues. The V end was cut by 0 bases, the J end by 2 bases, with 11 bases between. The V gene's germline CDR1 is MGHRA and CDR2 YSYEKL. CDR3 protein: CASSQDLSATYEQYF. The CDR3 coding sequence is TGCGCCAGCAGCCAAGATCTGAGTGCGACCTACGAGCAGTACTTC.

The gene calls are TRBV5-6 and TRBJ2-1; D ambiguous. Germline CDR1 SGHDT, CDR2 YYEEEE. There are 14 residues in the CDR3. V shed 0 bases and J shed 7 bases, with 11 bases lying between them. CDR3 loop: CASSLGKARNEQFF. The CDR3 DNA follows: TGTGCCAGCAGCTTGGGAAAAGCCCGAAATGAGCAGTTCTTC.

The rearrangement links TRBV28 to TRBJ2-1, with 8 positions matching TRBD2. The CDR3 length is 16 residues. The V segment lost 3 bases and the J segment 1 base; nucleotides outside the gene matches: 5. CDR1 and CDR2 from the germline V gene are MDHEN and SYDVKM. CDR3 nucleotide sequence: TGTGCCAGCAGTTTGACTAGCGTTGGGTCCTACAATGAGCAGTTCTTC. It yields the protein CASSLTSVGSYNEQFF.

The chain links TRBV4-3 to TRBJ1-1; D remains ambiguous. Germline V gene data show CDR1 as LGHNA and CDR2 as YSLEER. V dropped 0 bases and J dropped 4 bases, with 9 bases sitting between them. The CDR3 totals 14 residues. The DNA of the CDR3 is TGCGCCAGCAGCCAAGATAAGACGGGCACTGAAGCTTTCTTT. Its translation is CASSQDKTGTEAFF.

This chain links TRBV28 with TRBJ2-4, with 9 bases identical to TRBD2. The CDR3 is made up of 13 amino acids. The junction had 6 bases not matched to a gene; V was cut back by 8 bases and J by 7 bases. Germline CDR1 is MDHEN and CDR2 is SYDVKM. The CDR3 sequence: CASFTSGRNIQYF. The CDR3 DNA is TGTGCCAGCTTTACCAGCGGGAGGAACATTCAGTACTTC.

The chain combines TRBV5-1 with TRBJ2-7; 7 bases map to TRBD2. The CDR3 loop spans 13 amino acids. From germline, CDR1 is SGHRS and CDR2 YFSETQ. The V and J ends lost 5 bases and 1 base, in that order; junction bases with no gene match: 3. The CDR3 region has the DNA TGCGCCAGCAGGGCTAGCGGTTCCTACGAGCAGTACTTC. Translated, it gives CASRASGSYEQYF.

The chain joins TRBV19 to TRBJ2-7; D not resolved. The germline V gene has CDR1 LNHDA and CDR2 SQIVND (reference sequence). With 9 bases removed from V and 3 bases from J, the gap between germline ends came to 15 bases. CDR3 length: 13 residues. CDR3 amino acids: CASLPESGYEQYF. As DNA, the CDR3 is TGTGCCAGCCTCCCCGAATCGGGCTACGAGCAGTACTTC.

The genes are TRBV7-3 and TRBJ1-4; 8 bases line up with TRBD1. V lost 4 bases, J lost 3 bases, and 4 bases stayed unmatched. The CDR3 covers 15 residues. The germline V gene has CDR1 SGHTA and CDR2 FQGTGA. The CDR3 DNA sequence: TGTGCCAGCAGCTCCACAGGGGGGCCTAATGAAAAACTGTTTTTT. Amino acid sequence: CASSSTGGPNEKLFF. The entire variable domain, with the rest obtained from reference TRBV7-3 and TRBJ1-4, is as follows: GAGVSQTPSNKVTEKGKYVELRCDPISGHTALYWYRQSLGQGPEFLIYFQGTGAADDSGLPNDRFFAVRPEGSVSTLKIQRTERGDSAVYLCASSSTGGPNEKLFFGSGTQLSVL.

J is TRBJ2-7 and V is TRBV7-2; TRBD1 matches 8 bases. The CDR3 contains 13 residues. Germline V gene sequence: CDR1 SGHTA, CDR2 FQGNSA. Trimming cost V 3 bases and J 3 bases; bases outside gene matches: 1. The CDR3, as DNA: TGTGCCAGCAGCTTGGGACAGGTCTACGAGCAGTACTTC. Residues: CASSLGQVYEQYF.

The gene calls are TRBV5-1 and TRBJ2-2, with a weak D call TRBD1 (6 bases). Trimming took off 0 bases at V and 5 bases at J, with 11 bases between the two ends. This CDR3 has 15 residues. In germline, CDR1 is SGHRS, CDR2 YFSETQ. The CDR3 nucleotides read TGCGCCAGCAGCTTGGGAACTACAGGGACCGGGGAGCTGTTTTTT. Protein product: CASSLGTTGTGELFF.

In nucleotides, the CDR3 is TGTGCCAGCAGCCCCGGGACAGTCTCTGGAAACACCATATATTTT. Protein product: CASSPGTVSGNTIYF. The V call is TRBV7-9, the J call TRBJ1-3, with 7 nucleotides matching TRBD1. Germline CDR1 and CDR2: SEHNR and FQNEAQ (reference sequence). The CDR3 has 15 amino acids. V shed 5 bases, J shed 0 bases, and the junction held 4 bases outside the gene matches.

The rearrangement joins TRBV12-5 to TRBJ1-3; D remains unclear. V was trimmed by 3 bases and J by 0 bases, leaving 6 bases between them. This CDR3 spans 14 amino acids. Germline V lookup: CDR1 LGHNT, CDR2 FRNRAP. In nucleotides, the CDR3 is TGTGCTAGTGGTTTCGGGTCCTCTGGAAACACCATATATTTT. This sequence encodes CASGFGSSGNTIYF.

This sequence joins TRBV27 and TRBJ1-1, with 8 bases fitting TRBD1. The CDR3 length is 14 residues. J gave up 5 bases and V 2 bases, and 4 bases lay outside the gene matches. The V gene's germline CDR1 is MNHEY and CDR2 SMNVEV (reference sequence). Here the CDR3 reads CASSLQGAWTEAFF. The CDR3 DNA reads as TGTGCCAGCAGTTTACAGGGGGCATGGACTGAAGCTTTCTTT.

This sequence joins TRBV29-1 and TRBJ2-7; TRBD1 agrees at 7 bases. Looked up from germline, CDR1 is SQVTM and CDR2 is ANQGSEA. Trimming took 5 bases from V and 0 from J; bases not matched to a gene: 4. This CDR3 is 13 amino acids long. CDR3: CSVFRQGSYEQYF. The CDR3 nucleotides are TGCAGCGTTTTTAGACAGGGCTCCTACGAGCAGTACTTC.

V is TRBV6-5 and J is TRBJ2-1; the match to TRBD2 covers 11 bases. J was trimmed by 8 bases and V by 4 bases; bases with no gene match: 7. CDR1 is MNHEY, CDR2 SVGAGI, per germline. The CDR3 has 15 residues. CDR3 region: CASSLAGGPPDEQFF. The CDR3 nucleotides are TGTGCCAGCAGTTTAGCGGGAGGGCCCCCAGATGAGCAGTTCTTC.

V usage is TRBV28 and J usage is TRBJ2-3; D is unresolved. Germline V gene sequence: CDR1 MDHEN, CDR2 SYDVKM. The CDR3 totals 15 residues. V lost 7 bases to trimming and J lost 0 bases, with 14 bases between them. The CDR3 region is CASTLQSLSTDTQYF. In nucleotides, the CDR3 is TGTGCCAGCACCCTGCAGTCGCTCAGCACAGATACGCAGTATTTT.

V is TRBV19 and J is TRBJ2-2, with unresolved D. Looked up from germline, CDR1 is LNHDA and CDR2 is SQIVND (reference sequence). The CDR3 totals 14 residues. V was cut by 5 bases and J by 4 bases, with 11 bases left in between. In nucleotides, the CDR3 is TGTGCCAGTAGTCCGACTCCTGCCACCGGGGAGCTGTTTTTT. This encodes CASSPTPATGELFF. The variable domain in full, with the rest retrieved from reference TRBV19 and TRBJ2-2, is DGGITQSPKYLFRKEGQNVTLSCEQNLNHDAMYWYRQDPGQGLRLIYYSQIVNDFQKGDIAEGYSVSREKKESFPLTVTSAQKNPTAFYLCASSPTPATGELFFGEGSRLTVL.